This T cell receptor (beta chain) emerged from a study of graft-versus-host responses after intestinal transplantation (dated by TCRdb to about 2021). Looking at the study overall: The transplants that recipients got were multivisceral, liver-intestinal, or isolated intestinal. Every recipient was given anti-thymocyte globulin induction, followed by around three years of maintenance tacrolimus and steroids. After intestinal transplantation, graft-versus-host and host-versus-graft alloreactive T cell clones were followed in the graft, circulation and bone marrow using bulk TCR-beta CDR3 sequencing. To identify alloreactive clones, pre-transplant mixed lymphocyte reaction products were sequenced and compared with unstimulated pre-transplant donor and recipient T cells. Of the 20 to 30 intestinal transplant recipients enrolled in the cohort, one of whom was a retransplant, a few patients without pretransplant specimens were excluded. A peak of at least 4% donor T cells among recipient peripheral blood mononuclear cells was the definition used for donor T cell macrochimerism. Rather than going through the commercial service, samples from a few later patients were sequenced in-house on an Illumina MiSeq and processed with MiXCR. Points the paper makes about the study in general: The relatively low number and heterogeneity of intestinal transplant patients limited the conclusions. Peak levels of circulating GvH clones were associated with declines in HvG clones early after transplant. GvH clones were detected in recipient bone marrow, and some of these GvH clones were observed earlier in ileal mucosa or blood, consistent with an intestinal mucosal origin. In patients with donor T cell macrochimerism, the allografts had high GvH to HvG T cell clonal ratios.

For this chain, trimming is 6 bases at the V end and 3 bases at the J end, and the number of junction bases without a gene match is 9. The CDR3 covers 15 residues, taking in both the cysteine and the phenylalanine. Just CDR3 DNA is preserved here, 45 bases in frame from base 1. CDR1 MNHEY and CDR2 SVGAGI were looked up in the germline V gene. This clone occurred once. This clone's antigen is unknown. No much larger clone is present one base from it, and per-base qualities are unavailable. After transplant, bone marrow was aspirated from the posterior iliac crest or from another site selected by the physician. Preparation of the library involved the immunoSEQ multiplex PCR assay. For most patients, genomic DNA was subjected to high-throughput TCR-beta CDR3 sequencing by Adaptive Biotechnologies. The source study handled its data this way. Adaptive's ImmunoSEQ software was the source of the TCR sequencing data for 15 to 20 patients, while a few other patients were processed with MiXCR and VDJtools. CDR3 nucleotide sequences shared between donor and recipient were removed because the origin of such sequences could not be assigned. To be classed as alloreactive, a clone needed at least 2-fold expansion over unstimulated cells and a minimum CFSE-low frequency of 0.002% (template counts) or 0.001% (read counts). A clone was considered mappable if detected in the sequenced pre-transplant spleen, lymph node, or MLR CFSE-low populations of the donor or recipient. Cumulative frequency of alloreactive clones was calculated as a percentage of all sequences weighted by copy number. Drawn from immuneACCESS, this table holds only the in-frame rearrangements with V and J called that TCRdb kept. Clones are partly lost; checked studies trace under half to an unresolved V gene and leave the rest unexplained. V and J calls and clone size follow that table, whereas D and trimming were derived from the DNA. This sample gives some 69,000 clones in total; more than 90% of them show up just once. The top ten constitute approximately 6.9% of the sample.

Sequenced material: bone marrow, taken 700 to 750 days after intestinal transplantation. This receptor chain uses TRBV6-5 and TRBJ2-5; TRBD1 lines up with 8 middle nucleotides. This TCR came from a human patient who received an intestinal transplant, so some T cells may come from the graft donor. The sequenced DNA is TGTGCCAGCAGCTCTCTGAGACAGGGGAAAGAGACCCAGTACTTC. Its translation is CASSSLRQGKETQYF.